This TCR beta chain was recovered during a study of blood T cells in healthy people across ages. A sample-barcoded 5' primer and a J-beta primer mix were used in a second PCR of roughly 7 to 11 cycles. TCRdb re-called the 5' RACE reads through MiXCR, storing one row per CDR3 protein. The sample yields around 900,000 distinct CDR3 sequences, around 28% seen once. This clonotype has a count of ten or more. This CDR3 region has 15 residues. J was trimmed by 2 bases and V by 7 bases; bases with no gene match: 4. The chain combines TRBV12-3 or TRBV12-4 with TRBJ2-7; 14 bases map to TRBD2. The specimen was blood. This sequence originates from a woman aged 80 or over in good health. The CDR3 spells CASNLTSGRAYEQYF. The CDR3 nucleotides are TGTGCCAGCAATCTGACTAGCGGGAGGGCCTACGAGCAGTACTTC.